A selection of T cell receptor beta chains follows, all from one sample in a study of blood T cell repertoires in COVID-19. The repertoire was sequenced with immunoSEQ multiplex PCR; TCRdb's copy has only in-frame clones and lacks some. This table holds more than 150,000 clones, approximately 80% found once. Sequenced: peripheral blood. The receptors shown here come from a human donor in a cohort sampled during active COVID-19. Each CDR3 is given with its conserved first and last residue. Fields, in order: clone size, J gene, V gene, D gene, CDR3 protein, CDR3 DNA. D genes are given only for firm matches. Size values are once, few and many counts, or a class for expanded clones, and some rows have none.

-	TRBJ2-7	TRBV7-8	-	CASSLSSYEQYF	TGTGCCAGCAGCCTGAGCTCCTACGAGCAGTACTTC
few	TRBJ1-2	TRBV2	-	CASSGGQPYYGYTF	TGTGCCAGCAGTGGCGGACAGCCCTACTATGGCTACACCTTC
-	TRBJ1-1	TRBV18	-	CASTTGGNTEAFF	TGTGCCAGCACGACCGGGGGAAACACTGAAGCTTTCTTT
-	TRBJ2-1	TRBV9	-	CASSARGQWEQFF	TGTGCCAGCAGCGCTAGAGGCCAATGGGAGCAGTTCTTC
few	TRBJ2-6	TRBV9	-	CASSVWGLGANVLTF	TGTGCCAGCAGCGTATGGGGGCTTGGGGCCAACGTCCTGACTTTC
-	TRBJ2-6	TRBV4-1	-	CASSQGTVPEGANVLTF	TGCGCCAGCAGCCAAGGAACGGTACCTGAAGGGGCCAACGTCCTGACTTTC
-	TRBJ2-7	TRBV9	-	CASSVASRSYEQYF	TGTGCCAGCAGCGTCGCTAGCAGGTCCTACGAGCAGTACTTC
-	TRBJ1-1	TRBV5-1	-	CASSSIPGQNTEAFF	TGCGCCAGCAGCTCGATCCCGGGACAGAACACTGAAGCTTTCTTT
-	TRBJ2-1	TRBV30	-	CAWSPGGVRNEQFF	TGTGCCTGGTCCCCCGGGGGTGTCCGGAATGAGCAGTTCTTC
-	TRBJ2-7	TRBV5-1	TRBD1	CASSSDDRVYEQYF	TGCGCCAGCAGCTCGGACGACAGGGTCTACGAGCAGTACTTC
-	TRBJ2-7	TRBV7-9	TRBD1	CASSPPTGTAYEQYF	TGTGCCAGCAGCCCACCGACAGGGACCGCCTACGAGCAGTACTTC
-	TRBJ2-3	TRBV3-1/TRBV3-2	-	CASSYETDSVVTDTQYF	TGTGCCAGCAGCTATGAAACCGACAGTGTTGTTACAGATACGCAGTATTTT
-	TRBJ2-7	TRBV29-1	TRBD2	CSVDAGAGGTYEQYF	TGCAGCGTTGACGCAGGGGCGGGGGGTACCTACGAGCAGTACTTC
few	TRBJ2-3	TRBV19	TRBD1	CASSLLTGPDTQYF	TGTGCCAGTAGCCTATTGACAGGGCCAGATACGCAGTATTTT
-	TRBJ2-7	TRBV30	TRBD2	CAWSVRWGGESYEQYF	TGTGCCTGGAGTGTACGTTGGGGGGGGGAATCCTACGAGCAGTACTTC
-	TRBJ1-1	TRBV28	-	CASSLRQANTEAFF	TGTGCCAGCAGTTTGCGTCAGGCTAACACTGAAGCTTTCTTT
once	TRBJ2-3	TRBV11-2	TRBD2	CASSSGSGGSTDTQYF	TGTGCCAGCAGCTCCGGTAGCGGGGGAAGCACAGATACGCAGTATTTT
-	TRBJ2-7	TRBV7-6	TRBD2	CASSLASGSNYEQYF	TGTGCCAGCAGCTTAGCTAGCGGGAGTAACTACGAGCAGTACTTC
once	TRBJ1-2	TRBV29-1	TRBD1	CSVEQQGVEYGYTF	TGCAGCGTTGAACAACAGGGGGTAGAATATGGCTACACCTTC
-	TRBJ2-7	TRBV2	-	CASSDSTRSYEQYF	TGTGCCAGCAGTGACTCGACACGTTCCTACGAGCAGTACTTC
few	TRBJ1-1	TRBV3-1/TRBV3-2	-	CASSQEFEGAEAFF	TGTGCCAGCAGCCAAGAGTTTGAGGGAGCTGAAGCTTTCTTT
-	TRBJ2-2	TRBV3-1/TRBV3-2	TRBD2	CASSQVSGTSGRGPGELFF	TGTGCCAGCAGCCAAGTCTCAGGGACTAGCGGGAGGGGCCCCGGGGAGCTGTTTTTT
few	TRBJ1-2	TRBV6-6	TRBD1	CASSPDLPWTGVRANYGYTF	TGTGCCAGCAGTCCCGACCTGCCTTGGACAGGGGTTAGAGCTAACTATGGCTACACCTTC
-	TRBJ2-7	TRBV15	-	CATSRDLGRARSYEQYF	TGTGCCACCAGCAGAGATTTAGGCAGGGCCCGCTCCTACGAGCAGTACTTC
few	TRBJ1-1	TRBV5-1	-	CASSEDRKRVYTEAFF	TGCGCCAGCAGCGAAGACAGGAAGAGGGTGTACACTGAAGCTTTCTTT
-	TRBJ1-5	TRBV3-1/TRBV3-2	-	CASSQRARDQPQHF	TGTGCCAGCAGCCAAAGAGCCAGGGATCAGCCCCAGCATTTT
-	TRBJ2-7	TRBV6-5	TRBD2	CASSRTSGYEQYF	TGTGCCAGCAGCCGGACTAGCGGTTACGAGCAGTACTTC
-	TRBJ2-2	TRBV9	TRBD1	CASSVGPTGALTGELFF	TGTGCCAGCAGCGTAGGGCCGACAGGGGCCCTCACCGGGGAGCTGTTTTTT
-	TRBJ1-6	TRBV6-5	-	CASSYPGDSPLHF	TGTGCCAGCAGTTACCCGGGGGATTCACCCCTCCACTTT
once	TRBJ2-7	TRBV7-9	TRBD1	CASSLTDRGIHEQYF	TGTGCCAGCAGCTTAACCGACAGGGGAATCCACGAGCAGTACTTC
once	TRBJ1-6	TRBV5-1	-	CASSDGTLFSPLHF	TGCGCCAGCAGCGACGGGACACTCTTTTCACCCCTCCACTTT
-	TRBJ1-1	TRBV3-1/TRBV3-2	-	CASSQEASQRAFF	TGTGCCAGCAGCCAAGAGGCCTCGCAGAGGGCTTTCTTT
-	TRBJ2-3	TRBV6-5	-	CASTVTREDTQYF	TGTGCCAGCACCGTTACTAGGGAAGATACGCAGTATTTT
-	TRBJ1-2	TRBV5-6	-	CASSMHLGPSSYGYTF	TGTGCCAGCAGCATGCACCTGGGCCCTTCCTCTTATGGCTACACCTTC
-	TRBJ2-7	TRBV10-3	TRBD1	CAISGQQGVYEQYF	TGTGCCATCAGTGGACAACAGGGGGTCTACGAGCAGTACTTC
-	TRBJ2-7	TRBV5-4	TRBD1	CASSLDFIGQGPHEQYF	TGTGCCAGCAGCTTGGATTTCATAGGACAGGGACCCCACGAGCAGTACTTC
once	TRBJ2-5	TRBV5-1	TRBD2	CASSLNPRGGVQETQYF	TGCGCCAGCAGCTTGAATCCGCGCGGGGGGGTACAAGAGACCCAGTACTTC
-	TRBJ2-7	TRBV7-8	-	CASSLSRGTNEQYF	TGTGCCAGCAGCTTAAGTCGGGGAACGAACGAGCAGTACTTC
-	TRBJ2-3	TRBV10-2	TRBD2	CASIGLAGVADTQYF	TGCGCCAGCATTGGACTAGCGGGGGTCGCAGATACGCAGTATTTT
-	TRBJ1-5	TRBV19	-	CASSEHTAYSNQPQHF	TGTGCCAGTAGTGAACACACAGCCTATAGCAATCAGCCCCAGCATTTT
-	TRBJ1-2	TRBV16	-	CASSQFQGNYGYTF	TGTGCCAGCAGCCAATTTCAGGGGAACTATGGCTACACCTTC
once	TRBJ1-6	TRBV5-6	-	CASSLAGYNSPLHF	TGTGCCAGCAGCTTGGCAGGGTATAATTCACCCCTCCACTTT
-	TRBJ2-6	TRBV2	TRBD1	CASSFTGAGANVLTF	TGTGCCAGCAGTTTCACAGGGGCTGGGGCCAACGTCCTGACTTTC
-	TRBJ1-2	TRBV11-2	-	CASSKQGLGYGYTF	TGTGCCAGCAGCAAACAGGGCCTCGGCTATGGCTACACCTTC
-	TRBJ1-1	TRBV27	-	CASSRGVNTEAFF	TGTGCCAGCAGCCGGGGGGTTAACACTGAAGCTTTCTTT
-	TRBJ1-5	TRBV5-1	TRBD1	CASSGGTVGHQPQHF	TGCGCCAGCAGCGGCGGGACAGTGGGGCATCAGCCCCAGCATTTT
-	TRBJ2-7	TRBV7-6	TRBD1	CASSFGTGGGYEQYF	TGTGCCAGCAGCTTCGGGACAGGGGGTGGGTACGAGCAGTACTTC
few	TRBJ1-5	TRBV10-1	-	CASTAGQPQHF	TGCGCCAGCACCGCGGGACAGCCCCAGCATTTT
-	TRBJ1-5	TRBV19	TRBD1	CASSPLDRQNQPQHF	TGTGCCAGTAGCCCCCTGGACAGGCAAAATCAGCCCCAGCATTTT
-	TRBJ2-3	TRBV6-1	-	CASSENLRGPDTQYF	TGTGCCAGCAGTGAAAATTTGCGGGGGCCCGATACGCAGTATTTT
-	TRBJ1-6	TRBV10-3	TRBD1	CAIRSGQDVNSPLHF	TGTGCCATTCGATCGGGACAGGATGTAAATTCACCCCTCCACTTT
-	TRBJ2-6	TRBV27	-	CASSQGSGANVLTF	TGTGCCAGCAGTCAGGGATCTGGGGCCAACGTCCTGACTTTC